This T cell receptor (beta chain) comes out of a study of CD8 T cells in ankylosing spondylitis. The study's findings and limits: Ankylosing spondylitis blood appeared to be characterized by a TCR beta motif of roughly eight highly homologous variants. Reactive arthritis synovial fluid and blood were previously reported to contain some motif variants.

As regards this clonotype: The antigen is unknown.

Making the TCR beta libraries involved quantitative 5'-RACE with molecular barcodes. TCRdb fed the 5' RACE reads into MiXCR, producing one record per CDR3 protein. The sample includes under 950,000 distinct CDR3 sequences, around a fifth of them seen just once. What was sequenced was blood, either unsorted or a sorted T cell fraction (not recorded which). The receptor was isolated from a male donor with ankylosing spondylitis.

In nucleotides, the CDR3 is TGCGCCAGCAGCCAAGTTTACCAGCGGAACTCCTACGAGCAGTACTTC. This sequence encodes CASSQVYQRNSYEQYF. V is TRBV4-1 and J is TRBJ2-7; tentatively, D is TRBD2 (5 bases). The germline gives CDR1 MGHRA, CDR2 YSYEKL. V lost 1 base to trimming and J lost 0 bases, with 13 bases between them. CDR3 size: 16 residues.